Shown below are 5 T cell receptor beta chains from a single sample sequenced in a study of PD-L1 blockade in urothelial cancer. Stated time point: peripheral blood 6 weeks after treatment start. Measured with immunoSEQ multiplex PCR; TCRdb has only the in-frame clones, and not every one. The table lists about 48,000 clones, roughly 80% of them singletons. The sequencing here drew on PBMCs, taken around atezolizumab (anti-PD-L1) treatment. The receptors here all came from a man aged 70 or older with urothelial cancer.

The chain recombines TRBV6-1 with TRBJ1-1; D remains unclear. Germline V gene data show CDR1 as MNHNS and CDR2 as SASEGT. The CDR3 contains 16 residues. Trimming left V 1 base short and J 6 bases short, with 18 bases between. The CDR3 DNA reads TGTGCCAGCAGTGAAGTCCGAGACCAAAGTCGGGCTGAAGCTTTCTTT. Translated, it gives CASSEVRDQSRAEAFF.

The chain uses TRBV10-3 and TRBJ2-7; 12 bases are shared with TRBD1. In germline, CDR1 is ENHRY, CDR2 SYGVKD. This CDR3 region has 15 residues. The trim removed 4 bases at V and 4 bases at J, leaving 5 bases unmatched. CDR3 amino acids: CAISGPGQGAYEQYF. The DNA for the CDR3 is TGTGCCATCAGTGGGCCGGGACAGGGGGCGTACGAGCAGTACTTC.

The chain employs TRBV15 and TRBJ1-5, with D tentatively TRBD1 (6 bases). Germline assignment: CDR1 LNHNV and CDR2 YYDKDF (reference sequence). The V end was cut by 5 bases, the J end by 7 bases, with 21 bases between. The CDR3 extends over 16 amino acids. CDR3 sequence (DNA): TGTGCCACCAGCGGGGTCCAGGGGCGAGGAGAGCAGCCCCAGCATTTT. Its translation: CATSGVQGRGEQPQHF. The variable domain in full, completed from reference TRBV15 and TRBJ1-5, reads DAMVIQNPRYQVTQFGKPVTLSCSQTLNHNVMYWYQQKSSQAPKLLFHYYDKDFNNEADTPDNFQSRRPNTSFCFLDIRSPGLGDTAMYLCATSGVQGRGEQPQHFGDGTRLSIL.

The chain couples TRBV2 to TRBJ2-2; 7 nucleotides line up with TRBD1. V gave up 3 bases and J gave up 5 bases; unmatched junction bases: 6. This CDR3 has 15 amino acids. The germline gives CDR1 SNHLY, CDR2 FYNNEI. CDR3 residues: CASSEVTGETGELFF. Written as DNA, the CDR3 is TGTGCCAGCAGTGAGGTCACAGGGGAAACCGGGGAGCTGTTTTTT.

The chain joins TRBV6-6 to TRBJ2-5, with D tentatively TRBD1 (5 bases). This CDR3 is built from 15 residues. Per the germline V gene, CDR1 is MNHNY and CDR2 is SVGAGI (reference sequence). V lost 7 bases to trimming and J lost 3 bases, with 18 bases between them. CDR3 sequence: CASISPREPKETQYF. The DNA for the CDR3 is TGTGCCAGCATAAGCCCCAGGGAACCAAAAGAGACCCAGTACTTC.